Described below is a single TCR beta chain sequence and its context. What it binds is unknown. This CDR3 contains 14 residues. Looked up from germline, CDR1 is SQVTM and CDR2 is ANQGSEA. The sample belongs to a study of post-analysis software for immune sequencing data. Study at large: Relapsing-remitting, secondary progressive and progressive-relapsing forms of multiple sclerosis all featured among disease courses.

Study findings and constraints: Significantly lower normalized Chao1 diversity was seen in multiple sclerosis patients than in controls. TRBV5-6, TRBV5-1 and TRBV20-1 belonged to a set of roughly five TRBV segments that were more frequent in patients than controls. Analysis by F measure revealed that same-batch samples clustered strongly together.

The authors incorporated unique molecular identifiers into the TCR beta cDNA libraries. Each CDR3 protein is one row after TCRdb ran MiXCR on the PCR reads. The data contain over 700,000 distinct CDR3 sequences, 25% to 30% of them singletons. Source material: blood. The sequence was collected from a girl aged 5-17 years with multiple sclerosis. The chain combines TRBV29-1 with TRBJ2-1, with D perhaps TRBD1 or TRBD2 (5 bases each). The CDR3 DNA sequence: TGCAGTGCGGCCGGGACCCTCTCCTACAATGAGCAGTTCTTC. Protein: CSAAGTLSYNEQFF.